The present entry profiles one T cell receptor beta chain with its context. Template material for TCR beta VDJ and CDR3 profiling consisted of genomic DNA. TCRdb reprocessed the reads with MiXCR, giving one entry per CDR3 protein. This table has under 500,000 distinct CDR3 sequences, roughly a third appearing once. The V gene's germline CDR1 is SNHLY and CDR2 FYNNEI. The CDR3 is 13 residues long. Trimming stripped 6 bases from V and 7 bases from J, with 13 bases between. These data are taken from a study of CD8+CD57+ T cells in acquired aplastic anemia. Patients chosen for sequencing had shown CD8+CD57+ cell expansion by flow cytometry.

The rearrangement links TRBV2 to TRBJ1-5; D unclear. The clonotype was recovered from a human donor with aplastic anemia. The specimen sequenced was sorted CD4+, CD8+, or CD8+CD57+ T cells (not recorded which) from PBMCs. This CDR3 is CASSQDGRQPQHF. The CDR3 DNA reads TGTGCCAGCAGCCAAGATGGCCGGCAGCCCCAGCATTTT.